This T cell receptor (beta chain) was recorded in a study of cytomegalovirus exposure and HLA in healthy donors. A multiplex PCR was run with 60 Vbeta primers and 13 Jbeta primers. Sequencing used immunoSEQ multiplex PCR; TCRdb keeps in-frame clones, though not all of them. The sample lists some 150,000 clones, 60% to 85% occurring once. Trimming pared 1 base from V and 1 base from J, leaving 11 bases between. CDR3 length: 14 residues. From germline, CDR1 is GTSNPN and CDR2 SVGIG (reference sequence). This chain joins TRBV30 and TRBJ2-7; perhaps TRBD2 as D (5 bases). Material: PBMCs. The receptor's source is a man younger than 40 in good health and CMV-seropositive. DNA of the CDR3: TGTGCCTGGAGTGGTACGAGGGAATCCTACGAGCAGTACTTC. Translating it yields CAWSGTRESYEQYF.